This T cell receptor (beta chain) was documented in a study of post-analysis software for immune sequencing data. Findings and limits, study-wide: The study found TRBV5-6, TRBV5-1 and TRBV20-1 among about five TRBV segments more frequent in patients than controls.

In regard to this clonotype: The antigen is unknown.

Included in the TCR beta cDNA libraries were unique molecular identifiers. TCRdb itself ran the PCR reads through MiXCR, one entry per CDR3 protein. The data hold hundreds of thousands of distinct CDR3 sequences, with around a third observed a single time. The germline V gene encodes CDR1 SGHTA and CDR2 FQGNSA. The CDR3 contains 15 residues. The trim removed 2 bases at V and 4 bases at J, leaving 3 bases unmatched. This TCR was sampled from a girl between 5 and 17 years old with multiple sclerosis. The chain joins TRBV7-2 to TRBJ1-4; 8 bases agree with TRBD1. Specimen: blood. This CDR3 reads CASSLRTGINEKLFF. In nucleotides, the CDR3 is TGTGCCAGCAGCTTACGGACAGGGATTAATGAAAAACTGTTTTTT.